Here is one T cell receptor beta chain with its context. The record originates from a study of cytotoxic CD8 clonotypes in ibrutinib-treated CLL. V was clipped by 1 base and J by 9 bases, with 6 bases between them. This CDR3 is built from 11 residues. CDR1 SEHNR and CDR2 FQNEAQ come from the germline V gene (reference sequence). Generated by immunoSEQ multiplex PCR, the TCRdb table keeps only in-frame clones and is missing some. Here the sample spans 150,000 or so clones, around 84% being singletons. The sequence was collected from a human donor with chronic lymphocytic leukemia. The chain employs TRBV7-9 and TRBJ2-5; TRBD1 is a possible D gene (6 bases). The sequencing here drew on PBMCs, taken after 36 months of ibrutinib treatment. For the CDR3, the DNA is TGTGCCAGCAGCTTAGAGGGGGCCCAGTACTTC. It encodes CASSLEGAQYF.